Shown below are 21 T cell receptor beta chains from a single sample sequenced in a study of blood T cell repertoires in COVID-19. This table comes from immunoSEQ multiplex PCR, and its TCRdb copy is limited to in-frame clones, with some not included. Of roughly 100,000 clones in the sample, about nine tenths were seen once. The sequenced sample was peripheral blood. The receptor source for this set is a man aged 50-60 years with acute or convalescent COVID-19.

The rearrangement links TRBV30 to TRBJ1-2, with 8 nucleotides matching TRBD1. The germline V gene encodes CDR1 GTSNPN and CDR2 SVGIG (reference sequence). The CDR3 runs to 13 residues. V dropped 5 bases and J dropped 7; count of bases not matched to a gene: 9. CDR3 bases: TGTGCCTGGGGACAGGGTTTCTATAGTGGCTACACCTTC. Translated: CAWGQGFYSGYTF.

This clone occurred once. The rearrangement joins TRBV3-1 (or the pseudogene TRBV3-2) to TRBJ2-1; 11 bases align to TRBD2. Germline CDR1 is LGHDT and CDR2 is YNNKEL (reference sequence). V lost 6 bases to trimming and J lost 2 bases; unmatched junction nucleotides: 3. CDR3 length equals 15 residues. As DNA, the CDR3 is TGTGCCAGCAGTCTAGCGGGAGGTACCTACAATGAGCAGTTCTTC. It specifies CASSLAGGTYNEQFF.

This rearrangement joins TRBV28 to TRBJ2-4; possibly TRBD1 for D (7 bases). V was pared by 5 bases and J by 6 bases, with 14 bases between. Germline assignment: CDR1 MDHEN and CDR2 SYDVKM. This CDR3 contains 14 residues. In DNA, the CDR3 is TGTGCCAGCAGTCAGACAGGGAGGCTAAACATTCAGTACTTC. Its translation: CASSQTGRLNIQYF.

The chain carries TRBV5-1 and TRBJ2-1; D call uncertain. Germline V lookup: CDR1 SGHRS, CDR2 YFSETQ. The V and J ends lost 4 bases and 5 bases respectively, with 4 bases between them. CDR3 size: 11 residues. CDR3 sequence: CASSINNEQFF. CDR3 nucleotide sequence: TGCGCCAGCAGCATCAACAATGAGCAGTTCTTC.

This clone showed up just once. The V gene is TRBV7-9, the J gene TRBJ2-2, with TRBD1 matching 7 bases. The V gene end was trimmed by 2 bases and the J gene end by 1 base; junction bases not matched to a gene: 1. This CDR3 region has 15 residues. Germline V gene sequence: CDR1 SEHNR, CDR2 FQNEAQ (reference sequence). As DNA, the CDR3 is TGTGCCAGCAGCTTAAACAGGGGGAACACCGGGGAGCTGTTTTTT. Its protein product is CASSLNRGNTGELFF.

The chain employs TRBV11-3 and TRBJ2-7; D ambiguous. CDR3 size: 12 residues. Per germline, CDR1 SGHNT and CDR2 YENEEA. The ends were cut back, 5 bases at V and 3 bases at J, with 8 bases in the middle. The CDR3 sequence: CASSKENYEQYF. DNA for the CDR3: TGTGCCAGCAGCAAAGAGAACTACGAGCAGTACTTC.

The chain uses TRBV24-1 and TRBJ1-3, with 10 positions matching TRBD1. The CDR3 sequence is 20 residues long. The J segment lost 2 bases and the V segment lost 5 bases, leaving 17 bases of the junction unmatched. Germline CDR1 and CDR2: KGHDR and SFDVKD. The CDR3 nucleotides read TGTGCCACCAGTGTGATATTCGACCGGGACAGGGGTTTTCCTGGAAACACCATATATTTT. Its protein product is CATSVIFDRDRGFPGNTIYF.

This chain uses TRBV11-2 with TRBJ2-3, with 7 nucleotides matching TRBD1. Germline CDR1 reads SGHAT; CDR2 reads FQNNGV. The junction had 14 bases not matched to a gene; V was cut back by 4 bases and J by 4 bases. The CDR3 spans 17 residues. The CDR3 here is CASSWFTGVGGADTQYF. The CDR3 region has the DNA TGTGCCAGCAGCTGGTTCACAGGGGTTGGAGGAGCAGATACGCAGTATTTT.

The chain carries TRBV12-3 or TRBV12-4 and TRBJ2-5; a weak D match, TRBD1 (5 bases). V was cut by 4 bases and J by 9 bases, with 15 bases left in between. This CDR3 has 13 amino acids. The CDR3 is CASSSGPQGAQYF. In nucleotides, the CDR3 is TGTGCCAGCAGTTCCGGACCTCAAGGGGCCCAGTACTTC.

This rearrangement joins TRBV11-2 to TRBJ2-2; 10 bases are a match to TRBD1. V dropped 4 bases and J dropped 2; count of bases not matched to a gene: 7. The V gene's germline CDR1 is SGHAT and CDR2 FQNNGV. The length of the CDR3 is 17 residues. CDR3 sequence (DNA): TGTGCCAGCAGCTCCCCTGACAGGGGGCGCAACACCGGGGAGCTGTTTTTT. Amino acid sequence: CASSSPDRGRNTGELFF.

The gene calls are TRBV13 and TRBJ2-7; 9 bases agree with TRBD1. Trimming cost V 1 base and J 6 bases; bases outside gene matches: 1. This CDR3 has 13 amino acids. Germline lookup yields CDR1 PRHDT and CDR2 FYEKMQ (reference sequence). The CDR3 DNA is TGTGCCAGCAGCTTAGAGACAGGGGGCGAGCAGTACTTC. This codes for CASSLETGGEQYF.

This sequence joins TRBV9 and TRBJ2-1; perhaps TRBD2 as D (6 bases). V was cut by 0 bases and J by 0 bases, with 13 bases left in between. In germline, CDR1 is SGDLS, CDR2 YYNGEE. This CDR3 is 17 amino acids long. The CDR3 region has the DNA TGTGCCAGCAGCGTAGGGTTGGCGGGGAGCTCCTACAATGAGCAGTTCTTC. Translated, it gives CASSVGLAGSSYNEQFF.

The chain combines TRBV28 with TRBJ1-2, with D perhaps matching TRBD1 (6 bases). V lost 6 bases and J 1 base, leaving 15 bases between the germline ends. Germline V gene lookup returns CDR1 MDHEN and CDR2 SYDVKM. The length of the CDR3 is 15 residues. In nucleotides, the CDR3 is TGTGCCAGCAGGCTAGGGGGGGTGAATAACTATGGCTACACCTTC. This gives the protein CASRLGGVNNYGYTF.

V usage is TRBV5-1 and J usage is TRBJ2-5; D call uncertain. The CDR3 length is 15 residues. Germline V gives CDR1 SGHRS, CDR2 YFSETQ. Between the trimmed V and J ends, which lost 4 bases and 4 bases, there was a span of 17 bases. In nucleotides, the CDR3 is TGCGCCAGCAGCCGCCTCCCAGACTCGAGAGAGACCCAGTACTTC. This sequence encodes CASSRLPDSRETQYF.

The chain carries TRBV6-5 and TRBJ2-5; 9 nucleotides line up with TRBD2. CDR3 length equals 12 residues. Germline lookup yields CDR1 MNHEY and CDR2 SVGAGI. V shed 5 bases and J 7 bases; nucleotides not matched to a gene: 2. In DNA form, the CDR3 reads TGTGCCAGCAGTAATAGCGGGGGGACCCAGTACTTC. It codes for CASSNSGGTQYF.

This clone was observed a few times. The chain carries TRBV10-3 and TRBJ1-1, with TRBD1 matching over 7 bases. The V gene end was trimmed by 6 bases and the J gene end by 1 base; junction bases not matched to a gene: 5. Germline-derived CDR1 and CDR2 are ENHRY and SYGVKD. There are 14 residues in the CDR3. As DNA, the CDR3 is TGTGCCATCAGCAGACAGGGAGAGAACACTGAAGCTTTCTTT. This translates into CAISRQGENTEAFF.

The chain is built from TRBV5-4 and TRBJ2-7; no firm D call. The V end lost 1 base, the J end lost 5 bases, and 10 bases lay between the germline ends. Germline V gene data show CDR1 as SGHNT and CDR2 as YYREEE (reference sequence). The CDR3 is made up of 13 amino acids. CDR3 DNA: TGTGCCAGCAGCTTGTCCAGTACCCACGAGCAGTACTTC. Amino acids: CASSLSSTHEQYF.

This clone was counted only a few times. This chain joins TRBV9 and TRBJ1-4, with D unresolved. There are 15 residues in the CDR3. Trimming cost V 0 bases and J 6 bases, with 12 bases left between them. Germline assignment: CDR1 SGDLS and CDR2 YYNGEE. The CDR3 reads CASSVGGGSHEKLFF. CDR3 nucleotides: TGTGCCAGCAGCGTAGGAGGAGGCTCCCATGAAAAACTGTTTTTT.

This chain connects TRBV11-3 to TRBJ2-1, with D possibly TRBD1 on 5 matching bases. Germline values: CDR1 SGHNT, CDR2 YENEEA. This CDR3 is 14 amino acids long. V was pared by 1 base and J by 4 bases, with 8 bases between. The CDR3 DNA reads TGTGCCAGCAGCTTAGCGGCAGGGTACAATGAGCAGTTCTTC. Translation gives CASSLAAGYNEQFF. Supplemented by reference TRBV11-3 and TRBJ2-1, the full variable domain reads EAGVVQSPRYKIIEKKQPVAFWCNPISGHNTLYWYLQNLGQGPELLIRYENEEAVDDSQLPKDRFSAERLKGVDSTLKIQPAELGDSAVYLCASSLAAGYNEQFFGPGTRLTVL.

The V call is TRBV29-1, the J call TRBJ2-1, with 8 bases identical to TRBD2. From germline, CDR1 is SQVTM and CDR2 ANQGSEA. V shed 8 bases, J shed 8 bases, and the junction held 14 bases outside the gene matches. The CDR3 is 14 residues long. The CDR3 DNA reads as TGCAGCTCTTCGGGGGGGGCGGGAGACGATGAGCAGTTCTTC. Protein product: CSSSGGAGDDEQFF.

The chain recombines TRBV27 with TRBJ2-1; the match to TRBD1 covers 12 bases. V lost 6 bases, J lost 7 bases, and 4 bases stayed unmatched. Germline V CDR1 and CDR2: MNHEY, SMNVEV (reference sequence). The CDR3 runs 14 residues. In DNA, the CDR3 is TGTGCCAGCAGAGGGACAGGGGGCGGGAATGAGCAGTTCTTC. Translation: CASRGTGGGNEQFF.